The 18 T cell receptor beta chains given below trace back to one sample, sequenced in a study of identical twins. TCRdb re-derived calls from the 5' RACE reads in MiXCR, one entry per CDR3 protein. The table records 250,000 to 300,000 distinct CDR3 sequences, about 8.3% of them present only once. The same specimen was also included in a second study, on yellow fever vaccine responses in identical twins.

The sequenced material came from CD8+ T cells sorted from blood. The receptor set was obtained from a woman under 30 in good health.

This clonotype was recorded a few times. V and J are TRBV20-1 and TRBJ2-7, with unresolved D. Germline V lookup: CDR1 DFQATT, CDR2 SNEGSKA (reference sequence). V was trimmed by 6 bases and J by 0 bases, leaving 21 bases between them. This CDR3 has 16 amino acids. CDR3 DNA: TGCAGTGCAAACGACTTTCGTTTAGCACACTCCTACGAGCAGTACTTC. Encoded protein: CSANDFRLAHSYEQYF.

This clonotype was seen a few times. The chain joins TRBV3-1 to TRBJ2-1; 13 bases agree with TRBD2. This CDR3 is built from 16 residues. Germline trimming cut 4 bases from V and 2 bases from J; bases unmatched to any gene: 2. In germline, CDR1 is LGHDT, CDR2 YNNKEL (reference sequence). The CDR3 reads CASSLGTSGAYNEQFF. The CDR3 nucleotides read TGTGCCAGCAGCCTAGGGACTAGCGGGGCCTACAATGAGCAGTTCTTC.

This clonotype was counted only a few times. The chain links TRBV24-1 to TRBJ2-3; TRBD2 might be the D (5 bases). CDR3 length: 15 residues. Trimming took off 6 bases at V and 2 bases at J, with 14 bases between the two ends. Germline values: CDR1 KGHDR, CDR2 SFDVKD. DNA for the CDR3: TGTGCCACCAGTTTTAGAGGGCCACCCACAGATACGCAGTATTTT. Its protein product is CATSFRGPPTDTQYF.

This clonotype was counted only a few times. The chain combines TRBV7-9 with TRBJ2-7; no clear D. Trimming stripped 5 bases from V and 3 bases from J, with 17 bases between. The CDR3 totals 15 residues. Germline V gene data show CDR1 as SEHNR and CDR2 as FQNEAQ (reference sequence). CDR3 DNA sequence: TGTGCCAGCAGCCCCGGCAGACAAAAAGACTACGAGCAGTACTTC. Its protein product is CASSPGRQKDYEQYF.

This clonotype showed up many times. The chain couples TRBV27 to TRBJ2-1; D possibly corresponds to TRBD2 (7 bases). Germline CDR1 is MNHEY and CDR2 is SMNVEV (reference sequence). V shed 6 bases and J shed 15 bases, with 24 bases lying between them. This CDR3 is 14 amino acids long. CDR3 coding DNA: TGTGCCAGCAGGCCTGGGGGGGCGGACGAACCTCCGTTCTTC. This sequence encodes CASRPGGADEPPFF.

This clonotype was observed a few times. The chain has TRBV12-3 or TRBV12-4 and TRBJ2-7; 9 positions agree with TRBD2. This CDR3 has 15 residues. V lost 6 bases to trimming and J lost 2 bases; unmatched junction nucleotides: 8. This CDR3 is CASSSETSGTYEQYF. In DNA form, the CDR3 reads TGTGCCAGCAGCTCGGAGACTAGCGGTACCTACGAGCAGTACTTC.

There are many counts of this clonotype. The CDR3 region has the DNA TGTGCCAGCAGTCCTGACCGAGACCGCAAGTACTTC. This translates into CASSPDRDRKYF. The rearrangement uses TRBV12-3 or TRBV12-4 and TRBJ2-7, with D unresolved. This CDR3 is built from 12 residues. V lost 5 bases and J 11 bases, leaving 16 bases between the germline ends.

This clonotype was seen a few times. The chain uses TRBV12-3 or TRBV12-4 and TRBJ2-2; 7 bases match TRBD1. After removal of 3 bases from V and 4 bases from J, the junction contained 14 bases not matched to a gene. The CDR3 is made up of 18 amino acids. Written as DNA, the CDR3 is TGTGCCAGCAGTTTCCTCGGTCTTGGACAGGACGGCACCGGGGAGCTGTTTTTT. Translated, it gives CASSFLGLGQDGTGELFF.

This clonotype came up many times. This chain's CDR3 is CSVEGQGGYEQYF. Here the CDR3 DNA reads TGCAGCGTTGAGGGACAGGGCGGGTACGAGCAGTACTTC. The chain joins TRBV29-1 to TRBJ2-7; TRBD1 matches at 9 bases. The CDR3 runs to 13 residues. Losses at the gene ends were 3 bases for V and 4 bases for J; bases not matched to a gene: 4. Per germline, CDR1 SQVTM and CDR2 ANQGSEA.

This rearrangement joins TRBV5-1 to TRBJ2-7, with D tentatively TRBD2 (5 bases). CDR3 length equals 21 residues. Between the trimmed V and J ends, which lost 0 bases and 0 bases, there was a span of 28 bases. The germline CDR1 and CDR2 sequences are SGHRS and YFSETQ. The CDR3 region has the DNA TGCGCCAGCAGCTTGGCCAGTTTAGCGAGGTACACCCCCCAGAGCTCCTACGAGCAGTACTTC. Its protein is CASSLASLARYTPQSSYEQYF.

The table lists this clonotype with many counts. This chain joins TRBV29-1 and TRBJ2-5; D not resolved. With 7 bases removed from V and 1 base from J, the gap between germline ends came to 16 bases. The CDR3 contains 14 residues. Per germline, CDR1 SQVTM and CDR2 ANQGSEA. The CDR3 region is CSAPIDGTQETQYF. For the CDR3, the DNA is TGCAGCGCACCCATAGATGGAACCCAAGAGACCCAGTACTTC.

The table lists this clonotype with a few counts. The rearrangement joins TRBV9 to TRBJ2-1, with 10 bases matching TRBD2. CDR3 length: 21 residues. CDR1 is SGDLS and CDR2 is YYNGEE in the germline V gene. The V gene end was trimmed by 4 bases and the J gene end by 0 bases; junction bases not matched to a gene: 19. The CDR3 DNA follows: TGTGCCAGCAGCTACCCAGACCTAGCGGGGGACCCCGTCCACTCCTACAATGAGCAGTTCTTC. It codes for CASSYPDLAGDPVHSYNEQFF.

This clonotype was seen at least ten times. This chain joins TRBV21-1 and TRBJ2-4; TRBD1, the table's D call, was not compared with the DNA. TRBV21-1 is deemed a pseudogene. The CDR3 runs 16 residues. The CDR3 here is CASKPGTGGVRDIQYF. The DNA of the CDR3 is TGTGCCAGTAAACCCGGGACAGGGGGCGTGAGGGACATTCAGTACTTC.

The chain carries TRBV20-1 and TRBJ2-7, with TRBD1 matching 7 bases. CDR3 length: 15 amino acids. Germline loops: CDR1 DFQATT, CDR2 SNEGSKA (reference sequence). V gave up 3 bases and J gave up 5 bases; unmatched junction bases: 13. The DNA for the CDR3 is TGCAGTGCTAGTCATACGGACAGGTTGGCCAACGAGCAGTACTTC. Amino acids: CSASHTDRLANEQYF.

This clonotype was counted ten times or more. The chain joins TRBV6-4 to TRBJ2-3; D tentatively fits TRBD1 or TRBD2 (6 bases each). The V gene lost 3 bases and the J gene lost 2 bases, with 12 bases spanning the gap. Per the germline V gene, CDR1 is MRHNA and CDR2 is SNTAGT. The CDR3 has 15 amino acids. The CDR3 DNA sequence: TGTGCCAGCAGTGAGACTAGGGGACACACAGATACGCAGTATTTT. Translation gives CASSETRGHTDTQYF.

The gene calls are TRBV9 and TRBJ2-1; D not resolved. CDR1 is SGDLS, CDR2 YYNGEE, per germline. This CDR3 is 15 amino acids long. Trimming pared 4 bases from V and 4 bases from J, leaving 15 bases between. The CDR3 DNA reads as TGTGCCAGCAGCCGCGCAGGCTCCAGGTACAATGAGCAGTTCTTC. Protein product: CASSRAGSRYNEQFF.

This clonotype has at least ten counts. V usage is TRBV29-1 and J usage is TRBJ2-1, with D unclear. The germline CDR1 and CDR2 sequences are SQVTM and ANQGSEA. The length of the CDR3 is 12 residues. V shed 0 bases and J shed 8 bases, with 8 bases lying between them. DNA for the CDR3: TGCAGCGTTGAAGATCTGGTCTATGAGCAGTTCTTC. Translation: CSVEDLVYEQFF.

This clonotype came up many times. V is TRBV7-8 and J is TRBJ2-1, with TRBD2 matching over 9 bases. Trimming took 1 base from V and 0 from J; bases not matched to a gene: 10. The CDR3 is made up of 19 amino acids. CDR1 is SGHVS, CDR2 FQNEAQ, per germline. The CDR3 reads CASSLVEGLAPSSYNEQFF. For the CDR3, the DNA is TGTGCCAGCAGCTTAGTAGAGGGACTAGCTCCCAGCTCCTACAATGAGCAGTTCTTC.